Reported below is one T cell receptor (beta chain). Looked up from germline, CDR1 is DFQATT and CDR2 is SNEGSKA (reference sequence). CDR3 size: 11 residues. Trimming removed 5 bases from V and 10 bases from J, with 12 bases in between. Some clones are missing from TCRdb's copy, which holds only in-frame ones; the method was immunoSEQ multiplex PCR. The table has some 68,000 clones, roughly 78% seen once. Noted time point: baseline, week 1 (first vaccination visit). Treatment described: pre-vaccination baseline after standard-of-care therapy. These data belong to a study of a mutant IDH1 vaccine in newly diagnosed glioma.

The sequence was obtained from a man over 45 with glioma. The chain carries TRBV20-1 and TRBJ2-1; D perhaps matches TRBD2 (6 bases). The input for sequencing was PBMCs, taken from a glioma patient treated with radiotherapy, temozolomide or both. The CDR3 coding sequence is TGCAGTGCTTCCCCCCGGGAGGAGCAGTTCTTC. Amino acid sequence: CSASPREEQFF.